This TCR beta chain was recovered during a study of T cells after yellow fever vaccination (dated by TCRdb to about 2019). For the wider study: The SMART-Seq v4 Ultra Low Input RNA kit was used to prepare libraries from fractions with low cell numbers. Blood was drawn at multiple timepoints before and after primary and secondary immunization, with bulk PBMC replicates and cell subsets isolated. Two healthy male donors made up the cohort, one aged 18 to 29 years and the other aged 30 to 39 years. Bulk TCR alpha and beta repertoires were sequenced longitudinally to track T-cell clones before and after primary and booster YFV17D yellow fever vaccination. Broad study findings and their caveats: Most clones expanded after primary vaccination (around 96% of CD4 and roughly 90% of CD8) were re-detected after the booster, suggesting that broad memory maintenance occurred. A small fraction of clonotypes showed up in both the CD4 and CD8 compartments, probably as a result of convergent recombination. The study included only a couple of donors, which limits how far the findings can be generalized. The secondary T-cell response was weaker than the primary response but faster, peaking on day 5 instead of day 15. FACS-sorted repertoires could contain abundant contaminating clonotypes from the bulk population, so computational filtering was required.

Trimming takes 2 bases from V and 4 bases from J, and the germline ends sit 14 bases apart. CDR1 and CDR2 are drawn from the germline V gene: MNHEY, SVGAGI. From cysteine to phenylalanine, the CDR3 is 15 amino acids long. Left in the record is the CDR3 DNA by itself, 45 bases read in frame from the first base. The treatment or condition label on this specimen signifies: live attenuated yellow fever vaccine strain. At every blood-draw timepoint, two biological replicates of bulk PBMCs were collected. A standard Ficoll-Paque protocol was used to isolate PBMCs from peripheral blood. TriZol was used to extract RNA from bulk PBMCs, CD4 and CD8 fractions, and dextramer-positive and dextramer-negative fractions. The instrument given in TCRdb is Illumina NovaSeq 6000. TCR cDNA was synthesized by 5'RACE template switching, which introduced a universal primer site and unique molecular identifiers. Priming of cDNA synthesis was performed from both the TCR alpha and TCR beta constant segments. Library amplification involved two PCR steps, and the second step added sample barcodes and sequencing adapters. Sequencing of libraries was done on Illumina HiSeq 2500 (2x100 bp) or NovaSeq (2x150 bp). The source study handled its data this way. MIGEC handled demultiplexing of reads and collapsing into UMI consensus sequences, while MiXCR performed V(D)J alignment. Clonotypes responding to the vaccine were identified with edgeR on replicate PBMC samples, with the criteria of FDR below 0.01 and a log2 fold change above 5 up to day 15. Each bulk clonotype was labeled CD4 or CD8 based on which sequenced repertoire, CD4 or CD8, contained the clonotype at higher abundance. TCRdb handled the public reads itself, with Q25 trimming in fastp and clone calling in MiXCR, and kept productive beta chains. Rows with a matching CDR3 protein are joined into one entry that keeps the most common DNA and genes. V and J calls and clone size were set by TCRdb, not the authors. The sample table shows 250,000 or so distinct CDR3 sequences, and more than 3.5% are seen once. Under 20% of the sample is held by the ten biggest clonotypes.

This clonotype was observed at least ten times. This clone's antigen is unknown. No base qualities exist here, and no much larger clone lies one base off it. The receptor was isolated from a man between 18 and 35 years old who received the YFV17D yellow fever vaccine. This specimen was PBMCs, taken 15 days after the yellow fever booster vaccination. The rearranged chain carries TRBV6-5 and TRBJ1-2; tentative D gene TRBD1, with 6 bases matching. CDR3 protein: CASSYTTGRLYGYTF. DNA sequence: TGTGCCAGCAGTTACACGACAGGCCGCCTCTATGGCTACACCTTC.